This TCR beta chain was found in a study of shared clonotypes between healthy human individuals. The assay was immunoSEQ multiplex PCR, and TCRdb's table has in-frame clones only and misses some. The sample lists around 2.5 million clones; roughly 93% were seen once. The CDR3 has 16 amino acids. Losses at the gene ends were 3 bases for V and 0 bases for J; bases not matched to a gene: 2. Germline assignment: CDR1 MGHDK and CDR2 SYGVNS. Comments on this clone: Its specificity is unknown.

The study's findings and limits: Across subsets, estimated richness was generally greater for naive than for memory populations. For naive CD4 cells, 5% to 6.5% of clonotypes were shared across a handful of donors. Tissues were not sampled, only blood, and their repertoires likely differ.

Sequencing input: naive CD4+ T cells from PBMCs. Subset defined: CD45RA+ positively selected. The clonotype originates from a man younger than 35 in good health. Some clones in this sample may be carry-over from other donors' samples. The chain combines TRBV25-1 with TRBJ2-2; 9 positions agree with TRBD2. The CDR3 reads CASSDAGGTNTGELFF. DNA of the CDR3: TGTGCCAGCAGTGACGCGGGAGGGACGAACACCGGGGAGCTGTTTTTT.